These 26 T cell receptor beta chains originate from one sample sequenced in a study of T cells in women clearing cervical HPV infection (dated by TCRdb to 2016 to 2018). Preparation of the library involved the immunoSEQ multiplex PCR assay. The immuneACCESS repertoire file appears here via TCRdb, limited to in-frame rearrangements. These files lack a portion of the clones; in checked studies, under half of the deficit traces to unresolved V genes, and the cause of the others is not known. The sample's table covers about 20,000 clones. The ten largest make up less than 15% of the sample. Sequences were obtained from blood buffy coat. All receptors derive from a woman aged 18 to 75 with a cervical HPV16 infection that either progressed to CIN3+ or cleared (not recorded which).

About this clone itself: The missing CDR3 end, 3 residues past where the read stops, is filled in from the germline J gene. The chain has TRBV20-1 and TRBJ2-7; 8 bases line up with TRBD1. CDR3 length: 15 residues. The ends lost 5 bases at V and 2 bases at J; junction bases unmatched: 11. Germline lookup yields CDR1 DFQATT and CDR2 SNEGSKA (reference sequence). CDR3 loop: CSAPSGETGAYEQYF. The sequenced part of the CDR3 DNA is TGCAGTGCTCCCTCCGGTGAGACAGGGGCCTACGAG.

Of note for this clone: The CDR3 is cut off 3 residues early in the read; its end comes from the germline J gene. The chain joins TRBV19 to TRBJ2-1; D might be TRBD2 (5 bases). V was clipped by 8 bases and J by 0 bases, with 14 bases between them. Germline lookup yields CDR1 LNHDA and CDR2 SQIVND (reference sequence). The CDR3 contains 15 residues. The covered CDR3 bases are TGTGCCAGTGGAAGAGCGGAGAGCTCCTACAATGAG. Encoded protein: CASGRAESSYNE. The CDR3 in full is CASGRAESSYNEQFF.

Turning to this clone: The DNA ends 3 residues before the CDR3 does, and the rest of the CDR3 is filled in from the germline J gene. This sequence joins TRBV7-7 and TRBJ1-2; 9 bases fit TRBD1. In germline, CDR1 is SSHAT, CDR2 FNYEAQ (reference sequence). The CDR3 has 15 amino acids. The CDR3 spells CASSLGQGVSYDYTF. The sequenced CDR3 bases are TGTGCCAGCAGCTTAGGACAGGGGGTCTCCTACGAC. Drawing the rest from reference TRBV7-7 and TRBJ1-2, the complete variable domain is GAGVSQSPRYKVTKRGQDVTLRCDPISSHATLYWYQQALGQGPEFLTYFNYEAQPDKSGLPSDRFSAERPEGSISTLTIQRTEQRDSAMYRCASSLGQGVSYDYTFGSGTRLTVV.

On this clone itself: The DNA ends 3 residues before the CDR3 does, and the rest of the CDR3 is filled in from the germline J gene. V is TRBV7-9 and J is TRBJ2-7; 9 nucleotides align to TRBD1. The germline CDR1 and CDR2 sequences are SEHNR and FQNEAQ (reference sequence). Unmatched junction bases numbered 2, after V lost 5 bases and J lost 3 bases. There are 13 residues in the CDR3. The covered CDR3 bases are TGTGCCAGCAGCCCGACAGGGGGCTACGAG. Its protein is CASSPTGGYE. The full CDR3 protein reads CASSPTGGYEQYF.

As concerns this clone: Read data end 3 residues before the CDR3 end; the end is taken from the germline J gene. The V gene is TRBV6-2 or TRBV6-3, the J gene TRBJ2-3, with D perhaps TRBD1 (5 bases). This CDR3 comprises 15 residues. Germline CDR1 and CDR2: MNHEY and SVGEGT. The chain's CDR3 is CASSATQGAGQPQYF. The part of the CDR3 DNA that was read is TGTGCCAGCAGCGCAACTCAGGGTGCCGGTCAGCCG.

On this clone: The read comes to an end 3 residues before the CDR3 does, leaving the germline J gene to fill in the end. V usage is TRBV19 and J usage is TRBJ2-7, with D maybe TRBD2 (5 bases). The CDR3 totals 13 residues. Germline CDR1 and CDR2: LNHDA and SQIVND (reference sequence). Trimming left V 3 bases short and J 3 bases short, with 9 bases between. This CDR3 is CASSIAGNYEQYF. The DNA read from the CDR3 is TGTGCCAGTAGTATCGCGGGTAACTACGAG.

A word on this clone: The sequenced fragment ends 3 residues before the CDR3 boundary, so the rest is inferred from the germline J gene. The chain combines TRBV5-5 with TRBJ2-2, with no clear D. V was trimmed by 4 bases and J by 3 bases, leaving 7 bases between them. The CDR3 runs to 13 residues. Germline values: CDR1 SGHKS, CDR2 YYEKEE (reference sequence). CDR3 loop: CASSLQYTGELFF. CDR3 DNA, as far as it was read: TGTGCCAGCAGCCTACAGTACACCGGGGAG.

With regard to this clone: The read finishes 3 residues shy of the CDR3 end, and the germline J gene is used to complete it. The chain carries TRBV2 and TRBJ1-5; D perhaps matches TRBD1 (6 bases). Trimming removed 5 bases at V and 8 bases at J, with 16 bases between. Germline V CDR1 and CDR2: SNHLY, FYNNEI. The CDR3 spans 14 residues. CDR3 sequence: CASSSDRLGEPQHF. CDR3 DNA, as far as it was read: TGTGCCAGCAGTTCGGACAGACTTGGTGAGCCC.

Comments on this clone: The read terminates 3 residues before the CDR3 end, so the remaining end is supplied by the germline J gene. The genes are TRBV7-9 and TRBJ2-7, with D possibly TRBD1 on 6 matching bases. Germline V gene lookup returns CDR1 SEHNR and CDR2 FQNEAQ (reference sequence). V shed 5 bases and J shed 2 bases, with 10 bases lying between them. The CDR3 consists of 13 residues. Incomplete CDR3 DNA: TGTGCCAGCAGCCAGGACAGCACCTACGAG. Translation: CASSQDSTYE. The whole CDR3 sequence is CASSQDSTYEQYF.

As for this clone: Read coverage stops 3 residues before the CDR3 terminus; the germline J gene supplies the remainder. This chain links TRBV9 with TRBJ2-3, with 10 bases aligning to TRBD2. This CDR3 is built from 19 residues. Germline V lookup: CDR1 SGDLS, CDR2 YYNGEE. V shed 3 bases and J 2 bases; nucleotides not matched to a gene: 15. This CDR3 is CASSGTNSLAGAPTDTQYF. The CDR3 DNA, read in part, is TGTGCCAGCAGCGGAACCAATTCTCTAGCGGGGGCCCCCACAGATACG. The full variable domain, its missing parts supplied by reference TRBV9 and TRBJ2-3, is DSGVTQTPKHLITATGQRVTLRCSPRSGDLSVYWYQQSLDQGLQFLIQYYNGEERAKGNILERFSAQQFPDLHSELNLSSLELGDSALYFCASSGTNSLAGAPTDTQYFGPGTRLTVL.

With respect to this clone: The CDR3 end lies 3 residues beyond the end of the read and is filled in from the germline J gene. This chain connects TRBV18 to TRBJ2-2; tentatively, D is TRBD1 (5 bases). The germline gives CDR1 KGHSH, CDR2 LQKENI. This CDR3 spans 15 amino acids. V gave up 3 bases and J gave up 8 bases, with 16 bases separating them. This CDR3 reads CASSPAQGNKGELFF. The CDR3 bases that were read are TGTGCCAGCTCACCCGCGCAGGGAAACAAGGGGGAG.

Comments on this clone: The read falls 3 residues short of the CDR3 end, and the missing part is taken from the germline J gene. This chain links TRBV7-9 with TRBJ1-2, with no clear D. This CDR3 spans 15 amino acids. CDR1 and CDR2 (germline): SEHNR, FQNEAQ (reference sequence). The DNA read from the CDR3 is TGTGCCAGCAGCTTAACTAGTTCGGTCGACTACGAC. Its translation is CASSLTSSVDYD. In full, the CDR3 reads CASSLTSSVDYDYTF.

Comments on this clone: The CDR3 end falls 3 residues outside the read, so it is completed with the germline J gene. The V call is TRBV7-9, the J call TRBJ2-4; weak D call: TRBD2 (6 bases). Germline V gene data show CDR1 as SEHNR and CDR2 as FQNEAQ (reference sequence). The CDR3 extends over 13 amino acids. The sequenced part of the CDR3 DNA is TGTGCCAGCAGCTACTCCGGGGGAGGAGGT. This sequence encodes CASSYSGGGG. In full, the CDR3 is CASSYSGGGGQYF.

About this clone itself: The sequenced fragment ends 3 residues before the CDR3 boundary, so the rest is inferred from the germline J gene. The chain is built from TRBV10-3 and TRBJ1-2; D unclear. The V end was cut by 0 bases, the J end by 0 bases, with 5 bases between. Looked up from germline, CDR1 is ENHRY and CDR2 is SYGVKD. This CDR3 contains 14 residues. CDR3 protein: CAISESAANYGYTF. CDR3 bases read: TGTGCCATCAGTGAGTCGGCTGCTAACTATGGC.

The CDR3 region is CASSPQTGDGQYF. The DNA read from the CDR3 is TGTGCCAGCTCACCACAAACAGGGGATGGT. The V gene is TRBV18, the J gene TRBJ2-4, with 7 nucleotides matching TRBD1. The missing CDR3 end, 3 residues past where the read stops, is filled in from the germline J gene. There are 13 residues in the CDR3. Germline assignment: CDR1 KGHSH and CDR2 LQKENI.

Remarks on this clone: Read sequence stops 3 residues before the CDR3 end, and the germline J gene provides the missing end. This chain links TRBV5-1 with TRBJ2-1; tentative D call: TRBD1 (6 bases). V shed 7 bases and J shed 4 bases, with 15 bases lying between them. Germline CDR1 and CDR2: SGHRS and YFSETQ. The CDR3 is 14 amino acids. The CDR3 sequence is CASSIGGDYNEQFF. CDR3 DNA (partial): TGCGCCAGCTCGATAGGGGGTGATTACAATGAG.

Notes on this clone: With the read ending 3 residues before the CDR3 end, the germline J gene is used to fill in that end. This chain connects TRBV2 to TRBJ1-2; a possible D gene is TRBD1 (6 bases). CDR1 is SNHLY and CDR2 is FYNNEI in the germline V gene. The CDR3 sequence is 15 residues long. V gave up 4 bases and J gave up 1 base, with 13 bases separating them. The part of the CDR3 DNA that was read is TGTGCCAGCAGTGTTCTCGACAGGCGTAACTATGGC. It specifies CASSVLDRRNYG. The full CDR3 is CASSVLDRRNYGYTF.

The CDR3 DNA, read in part, is TGTGCCAGTATGGTTGGGGGCTGGACTGCGAACACTGAA. This sequence encodes CASMVGGWTANTE. The complete CDR3 sequence is CASMVGGWTANTEAFF. The chain combines TRBV19 with TRBJ1-1; TRBD1 might be the D (6 bases). The read gets to within 3 residues of the CDR3 end, and the germline J gene fills in the rest. This CDR3 has 16 residues. Germline CDR1 reads LNHDA; CDR2 reads SQIVND (reference sequence). V was shortened by 7 bases and J by 1 base, with 19 bases between the two germline ends.

A note on this clone: The sequenced fragment ends 3 residues before the CDR3 boundary, so the rest is inferred from the germline J gene. V and J are TRBV29-1 and TRBJ2-7; 9 nucleotides line up with TRBD1. V lost 1 base, J lost 2 bases, and 3 bases stayed unmatched. Germline V gene data show CDR1 as SQVTM and CDR2 as ANQGSEA. CDR3 length: 14 residues. CDR3 sequence reads: CSVEGTGVTYEQYF. CDR3 DNA (partial): TGCAGCGTTGAAGGGACAGGGGTTACCTACGAG.

Details on this clone: The missing CDR3 end, 3 residues past where the read stops, is filled in from the germline J gene. V is TRBV20-1 and J is TRBJ2-3; a weak D match, TRBD1 (5 bases). CDR3 length: 12 amino acids. Germline V gene lookup returns CDR1 DFQATT and CDR2 SNEGSKA (reference sequence). The CDR3 is CSASRVQETQYF. Incomplete CDR3 DNA: TGCAGTGCTAGTAGGGTACAGGAGACG.

Worth noting for this clone: The sequence runs out 3 residues before the end of the CDR3; the remainder is reconstructed from the germline J gene. The V gene is TRBV7-8, the J gene TRBJ2-7; 7 bases align to TRBD2. Germline assignment: CDR1 SGHVS and CDR2 FQNEAQ. CDR3 length: 15 amino acids. The trim removed 5 bases at V and 6 bases at J, leaving 13 bases unmatched. The CDR3: CASSPGGRDEREQYF. The DNA read from the CDR3 is TGTGCCAGCAGCCCCGGGGGGAGGGATGAACGCGAG.

A remark on this clone: The read stops 3 residues short of the end of the CDR3; the missing end is completed from the germline J gene. V and J are TRBV5-4 and TRBJ2-5; 15 bases fit TRBD2. V was clipped by 9 bases and J by 5 bases; unmatched bases: 11. The CDR3 is made up of 16 amino acids. Germline V gene lookup returns CDR1 SGHNT and CDR2 YYREEE (reference sequence). CDR3 loop: CATSGLAGGVGETQYF. Incomplete CDR3 DNA: TGTGCCACCTCGGGACTAGCGGGAGGAGTTGGGGAGACC.

With regard to this clone: With the read ending 3 residues before the CDR3 end, the germline J gene is used to fill in that end. The V and J genes are TRBV2 and TRBJ2-3; 7 bases are a match to TRBD1. Germline-derived CDR1 and CDR2 are SNHLY and FYNNEI. The CDR3 length is 15 residues. CDR3 residues: CASSANMGQQETQYF. The covered CDR3 bases are TGTGCCAGCAGTGCTAACATGGGACAGCAAGAGACG.

A remark on this clone: The missing CDR3 end, 3 residues past where the read stops, is filled in from the germline J gene. This chain links TRBV7-2 with TRBJ1-1; D unresolved. V lost 2 bases to trimming and J lost 0 bases, with 10 bases between them. The CDR3 is 15 amino acids. Germline V CDR1 and CDR2: SGHTA, FQGNSA. CDR3 DNA (partial): TGTGCCAGCAGCTTAAGGGTCGATTTGAACACTGAA. The encoded protein is CASSLRVDLNTE. The whole CDR3 sequence reads CASSLRVDLNTEAFF.

On this clone: Sequencing ends 3 residues short of the CDR3 end; the germline J gene provides the rest. V usage is TRBV18 and J usage is TRBJ2-1, with 9 bases matching TRBD2. The CDR3 is 15 residues long. Germline values: CDR1 KGHSH, CDR2 LQKENI. Trimming took 2 bases from V and 7 from J; bases not matched to a gene: 6. The covered CDR3 bases are TGTGCCAGCTCACCAGGTAGCGGGAGACTGAATGAG. This codes for CASSPGSGRLNE. The full CDR3 reads CASSPGSGRLNEQFF. The whole variable domain, remainder taken from reference TRBV18 and TRBJ2-1, is NAGVMQNPRHLVRRRGQEARLRCSPMKGHSHVYWYRQLPEEGLKFMVYLQKENIIDESGMPKERFSAEFPKEGPSILRIQQVVRGDSAAYFCASSPGSGRLNEQFFGPGTRLTVL.

Concerning this clone: Coverage ceases 3 residues before the CDR3 finishes, and the germline J gene fills in the end. The chain employs TRBV11-3 and TRBJ2-2, with a weak D call TRBD1 (6 bases). Germline-derived CDR1 and CDR2 are SGHNT and YENEEA. Trimming removed 4 bases at V and 6 bases at J, with 12 bases between. The CDR3 consists of 14 residues. The covered CDR3 bases are TGTGCCAGCAGCTCACAGGGAGTAGCCGGGGAG. Its protein is CASSSQGVAGE. In full, the CDR3 is CASSSQGVAGELFF.